This is a list of T cell receptor beta chains from one sample in a study of human T cells and chemical hapten exposure. TCRdb re-analysed the RACE reads in MiXCR, keeping a single row per CDR3 protein. Of some 91,000 distinct CDR3 sequences in the sample, roughly a quarter are singletons; the top ten hold about 9.3%. The sequences come from whole blood, collected in connection with sensitization to the hapten diphenylcyclopropenone (DPC). All receptors come from a man between 35 and 55 years old with alopecia areata. Some clones in this sample may be carry-over from other donors' samples. CDR3s include the opening cysteine and the closing phenylalanine or tryptophan. The D gene is left open where the match is weak. Size is omitted from some rows. Given values are once, few, many or a class for expanded clones.

V gene	J gene	clone size	D gene	CDR3 protein	CDR3 DNA
TRBV4-2	TRBJ2-3	.	TRBD2	CASSPRTSADTQYF	TGTGCCAGCAGCCCCCGGACTAGCGCAGATACGCAGTATTTT
TRBV4-2	TRBJ1-1	.	.	CASSQTGPLRTEAFF	TGTGCCAGCAGCCAAACCGGACCCCTGAGGACTGAAGCTTTCTTT
TRBV12-3/TRBV12-4	TRBJ1-5	few	.	CASSPVGGYSNQPQHF	TGTGCCAGCAGCCCAGTAGGGGGATATAGCAATCAGCCCCAGCATTTT
TRBV7-2	TRBJ1-5	few	.	CASSAPPGSQPQHF	TGTGCCAGCAGCGCTCCTCCAGGGTCCCAGCCCCAGCATTTT
TRBV5-1	TRBJ2-1	.	.	CASRGAAYNEQFF	TGCGCCAGCAGAGGGGCCGCCTACAATGAGCAGTTCTTC
TRBV20-1	TRBJ1-6	.	.	CSARDPRTGSSYNSPLHF	TGCAGTGCTAGGGATCCACGGACGGGTTCCTCCTATAATTCACCCCTCCACTTT
TRBV4-3	TRBJ2-7	.	.	CASSQALGRTYEQYF	TGCGCCAGCAGCCAGGCTTTGGGGAGGACCTACGAGCAGTACTTC
TRBV5-1	TRBJ2-5	.	TRBD1	CASSWGDRGQETQYF	TGCGCCAGCAGCTGGGGGGACAGGGGGCAAGAGACCCAGTACTTC
TRBV4-3	TRBJ1-3	few	.	CASSHLNTGTEGNTIYF	TGCGCCAGCAGCCATCTTAACACCGGGACGGAAGGAAACACCATATATTTT
TRBV30	TRBJ2-1	.	TRBD2	CAWNDGTSVYNEQFF	TGTGCCTGGAACGACGGGACTAGCGTTTACAATGAGCAGTTCTTC
TRBV12-3/TRBV12-4	TRBJ2-1	.	.	CASTRRDPQYNEQFF	TGTGCCAGCACCCGAAGGGACCCCCAATACAATGAGCAGTTCTTC
TRBV12-3/TRBV12-4	TRBJ1-1	few	.	CACTPGGELSTEAFF	TGTGCCTGTACTCCGGGGGGCGAGCTAAGTACTGAAGCTTTCTTT
TRBV20-1	TRBJ2-1	few	TRBD2	CSAPAPGLAPFNEQFF	TGCAGTGCCCCAGCCCCGGGACTAGCGCCTTTTAATGAGCAGTTCTTC
TRBV21-1	TRBJ2-7	.	.	CASSNHQSSPGLAAYEQYF	TGTGCCAGCAGCAATCACCAGAGCAGTCCGGGACTAGCGGCTTACGAGCAGTACTTC
TRBV5-1	TRBJ2-7	.	TRBD2	CASSLGGLAPYEQYF	TGCGCCAGCAGCTTGGGGGGACTAGCGCCTTACGAGCAGTACTTC
TRBV27	TRBJ2-7	few	.	CASTPRRGLEQYF	TGTGCCAGCACTCCACGCCGGGGCCTCGAGCAGTACTTC
TRBV27	TRBJ2-7	few	.	CASRFTGSYEQYF	TGTGCCAGCAGATTTACAGGGTCCTACGAGCAGTACTTC
TRBV19	TRBJ2-5	.	.	CASSIALQGETQYF	TGTGCCAGTAGTATAGCACTTCAGGGAGAGACCCAGTACTTC
TRBV12-3/TRBV12-4	TRBJ1-1	.	TRBD1	CASSLGDSRREAFF	TGTGCCAGCAGTTTAGGGGACAGCCGTCGAGAGGCTTTCTTT
TRBV20-1	TRBJ1-1	few	.	CSARAVDRLAEAFF	TGCAGTGCTAGAGCGGTAGACAGGCTAGCTGAAGCTTTCTTT
TRBV5-1	TRBJ2-3	few	.	CASSFSGSTDTQYF	TGCGCCAGCAGCTTTAGCGGAAGCACAGATACGCAGTATTTT
TRBV5-1	TRBJ2-5	.	.	CASSREGRSEETQYF	TGCGCCAGCAGCCGGGAAGGGCGGAGTGAAGAGACCCAGTACTTC
TRBV30	TRBJ1-2	.	.	CAWSEEGLGYTF	TGTGCCTGGAGTGAAGAGGGTTTGGGCTACACCTTC
TRBV28	TRBJ1-6	.	TRBD1	CASSSQGTSYNSPLHF	TGTGCCAGCAGTTCACAGGGGACGTCCTATAATTCACCCCTCCACTTT
TRBV7-2	TRBJ2-1	many	.	CASSLRDSRRDEQFF	TGTGCCAGCAGCTTACGGGACTCCCGACGCGATGAGCAGTTCTTC
TRBV20-1	TRBJ1-5	few	.	CSARDRDPRGPQHF	TGCAGTGCTAGAGATAGGGACCCGCGGGGGCCCCAGCATTTT
TRBV6-5	TRBJ1-2	.	.	CASSYTQYRARYGYTF	TGTGCCAGCAGTTACACCCAGTACAGGGCCCGCTATGGCTACACCTTC
TRBV7-9	TRBJ1-4	few	TRBD1	CASSSGQGNEKLFF	TGTGCCAGCAGCTCCGGACAGGGTAATGAAAAACTGTTTTTT
TRBV7-8	TRBJ1-1	.	TRBD1	CASSYLDRTLSTEAFF	TGTGCCAGCAGCTACCTGGACAGGACCTTGAGCACTGAAGCTTTCTTT
TRBV6-5	TRBJ2-1	few	.	CASSKPPFSYNEQFF	TGTGCCAGCAGCAAACCCCCCTTCTCCTACAATGAGCAGTTCTTC
TRBV6-5	TRBJ2-5	few	TRBD2	CASRPAGGPETQYF	TGTGCCAGCAGGCCAGCGGGAGGGCCGGAGACCCAGTACTTC
TRBV4-1	TRBJ1-1	.	.	CASMTENTEAFF	TGCGCCAGCATGACAGAGAACACTGAAGCTTTCTTT
TRBV12-3/TRBV12-4	TRBJ2-1	.	.	CASSFGAGWGEQFF	TGTGCCAGCAGTTTCGGCGCTGGATGGGGTGAGCAGTTCTTC
TRBV7-3	TRBJ2-1	.	.	CASSPLGGGERFF	TGTGCCAGCAGCCCACTGGGGGGAGGCGAGCGGTTCTTC
TRBV5-1	TRBJ2-5	.	TRBD2	CASSSGGGQETQYF	TGCGCCAGCAGCTCTGGGGGGGGGCAAGAGACCCAGTACTTC
TRBV12-3/TRBV12-4	TRBJ2-7	.	.	CASSHTGYEQYF	TGTGCCAGCAGTCACACAGGGTACGAGCAGTACTTC
TRBV6-6	TRBJ2-7	.	.	CASSYLSLSYEQYF	TGTGCCAGCAGTTACCTGAGCTTATCCTACGAGCAGTACTTC
TRBV5-1	TRBJ1-1	.	.	CASSSKQGGSTEAFF	TGCGCCAGCAGCTCCAAACAGGGAGGGAGCACTGAAGCTTTCTTT
TRBV12-3/TRBV12-4	TRBJ2-1	many	TRBD2	CASRGLAGGYEQFF	TGTGCCAGCAGGGGACTAGCGGGAGGGTATGAGCAGTTCTTC
TRBV6-5	TRBJ1-3	few	.	CASRRQSGNTIYF	TGTGCCAGCAGAAGGCAGTCTGGAAACACCATATATTTT
TRBV30	TRBJ1-1	.	.	CAWSTGRGTEAFF	TGTGCCTGGAGTACAGGGAGGGGGACTGAAGCTTTCTTT
TRBV7-8	TRBJ2-7	.	TRBD2	CASSLAPSGSKEQYF	TGTGCCAGCAGCTTAGCCCCTAGCGGGAGTAAAGAGCAGTACTTC
TRBV7-8	TRBJ2-5	.	.	CASSLRTGSGETQYF	TGTGCCAGCAGCCTTCGAACGGGGTCCGGAGAGACCCAGTACTTC
TRBV20-1	TRBJ2-7	few	.	CSFPVPSLSSYEQYF	TGCAGCTTTCCCGTCCCTAGCCTAAGCTCCTACGAGCAGTACTTC